This T cell receptor beta chain was sequenced during a study of sequential checkpoint blockade in melanoma. Study-wide background: Randomization was 1:1 between first-line nivolumab→ipilimumab and ipilimumab→nivolumab. Maintenance nivolumab came after either treatment sequence.

A note on this clone: At the DNA level, this CDR3 is encoded by other sequences in the same sample as well.

Data came from immunoSEQ multiplex PCR; TCRdb stores just in-frame clones and leaves some out. This sample has 4,500 to 5,500 clones, with around 54% found just once. Treatment reported: randomized to nivolumab then ipilimumab (arm A) or the reverse (arm B). None of the patients previously received DNA-damaging chemotherapy. Sorted cells were live CD3+CD8+, lacking CD19 and CD56, from PBMCs. This TCR was recovered from a human donor with melanoma. This sample comprised CD8+ T cells sorted from blood (inferred from file names), obtained from a patient given nivolumab and ipilimumab in sequence.

CDR3 sequence (DNA): TGTGCCAGCAGCTCTACCGAAGACTCCTACAATGAGCAGTTCTTC. Translated: CASSSTEDSYNEQFF. V usage is TRBV7-2 and J usage is TRBJ2-1, with D hard to call. The CDR3 sequence is 15 residues long. Per the germline V gene, CDR1 is SGHTA and CDR2 is FQGNSA. V lost 4 bases and J lost 0, with 10 bases in between.